Below, one TCR beta chain is given with its context. Axillary draining lymph nodes of breast cancer patients supplied the node samples. The data stem from a study of breast tumors, draining lymph nodes, adjacent tissues. Germline CDR1 reads LGHDT; CDR2 reads YNNKEL (reference sequence). The ends lost 0 bases at V and 4 bases at J; junction bases unmatched: 3. CDR3 length: 15 residues. TCRdb reanalysed the multiplex PCR reads using MiXCR and keeps one entry per CDR3 protein. The data contain 80,000 to 130,000 distinct CDR3 sequences, 21% of them singletons. This chain uses TRBV3-1 with TRBJ2-1; 7 bases are a match to TRBD2. Sequences were obtained from axillary lymph node tissue. This TCR was sampled from a female donor with breast cancer. Some clones in this sample may be carry-over from other donors' samples. For the CDR3, the DNA is TGTGCCAGCAGCCAAGATCTAGCGGTGTACAATGAGCAGTTCTTC. It encodes CASSQDLAVYNEQFF.